The 3 T cell receptor beta chains given below trace back to one sample, sequenced in a study of blood T cell repertoires in COVID-19. Repertoires were generated with immunoSEQ multiplex PCR, while TCRdb's copy carries only in-frame clones and drops some. The table has roughly 200,000 clones, approximately 90% seen once. Sequencing was done on a sample of peripheral blood. These receptors all stem from a man older than 75 with acute or convalescent COVID-19.

The genes are TRBV20-1 and TRBJ1-1; possibly TRBD1 for D (5 bases). The CDR3 contains 11 residues. The V end was cut by 2 bases, the J end by 8 bases, with 9 bases between. Germline values: CDR1 DFQATT, CDR2 SNEGSKA (reference sequence). The CDR3, as DNA: TGCAGTGCTAGACAGGGTTACGAAGCTTTCTTT. Residues: CSARQGYEAFF.

Here the CDR3 reads CASSLAGTLSYEQYF. CDR3 DNA: TGTGCCAGCAGCTTAGCCGGGACACTATCCTACGAGCAGTACTTC. This chain uses TRBV7-2 with TRBJ2-7, with D possibly TRBD1 on 6 matching bases. The length of the CDR3 is 15 residues. From germline, CDR1 is SGHTA and CDR2 FQGNSA. The ends were cut back, 0 bases at V and 1 base at J, with 10 bases in the middle.

The chain couples TRBV27 to TRBJ1-5, with a weak D call TRBD1 (6 bases). Between the trimmed V and J ends, which lost 3 bases and 4 bases, there was a span of 13 bases. Germline CDR1 MNHEY, CDR2 SMNVEV (reference sequence). The CDR3 has 15 amino acids. The CDR3 spells CASSLFRDTNQPQHF. In nucleotides, the CDR3 is TGTGCCAGCAGTTTGTTCCGGGACACTAATCAGCCCCAGCATTTT.